This is a list of T cell receptor beta chains from one sample in a study of T cells in Graves' hyperthyroidism and ophthalmopathy. MiXCR was run by TCRdb on the multiplex PCR reads, yielding one entry per CDR3 protein. The sample has fewer than 900,000 distinct CDR3 sequences; over 15% are singletons. Sequencing input: blood. Source of these receptors: a man in his late teens or twenties with Graves' hyperthyroidism. Each CDR3 is given with its conserved first and last residue. D genes are given only for firm matches. Rows give clone size only sometimes, using once, few, many, or a class for an expanded clone.

v_call	j_call	d_call	clone_size	cdr3_aa	cdr3_nt
TRBV4-2	TRBJ2-7	-	few	CASSQEAGMFDEQYF	TGTGCCAGCAGCCAAGAGGCAGGGATGTTCGACGAGCAGTACTTC
TRBV7-9	TRBJ2-3	TRBD1	many	CASRTGGSTDTQYF	TGTGCCAGCAGAACAGGGGGTAGCACAGATACGCAGTATTTT
TRBV18	TRBJ1-3	-	many	CASSPEGSGNTIYF	TGTGCCAGCTCCCCGGAGGGCTCTGGAAACACCATATATTTT
TRBV11-3	TRBJ2-2	-	-	CASNPTPPGDYGELLF	TGTGCCAGCAACCCGACCCCTCCCGGGGATTACGGGGAGCTGTTATTT
TRBV11-2	TRBJ1-5	-	-	CASSLGAGPQHF	TGTGCCAGCAGCTTAGGGGCAGGACCTCAGCATTTT
TRBV28	TRBJ1-5	-	many	CASTASGQPQHF	TGTGCCAGCACTGCCTCGGGGCAGCCCCAGCATTTT
TRBV7-3	TRBJ2-3	TRBD1	few	CASSPGRGSTDTQYF	TGTGCCAGCAGCCCAGGCAGGGGGAGCACAGATACGCAGTATTTT
TRBV12-3/TRBV12-4	TRBJ2-5	-	many	CASSSHRDLQETQYF	TGTGCCAGCAGTTCTCACAGGGATCTGCAAGAGACCCAGTACTTC
TRBV9	TRBJ1-1	-	-	CASSHSTVTMNTEAFF	TGTGCCAGCAGCCACTCGACAGTTACGATGAACACTGAAGCTTTCTTT
TRBV6-2/TRBV6-3	TRBJ2-3	-	many	CASSYPTGKDAEADTQYF	TGTGCCAGCAGTTACCCAACCGGGAAGGACGCGGAAGCAGATACGCAGTATTTT
TRBV9	TRBJ2-1	-	-	CASTHSGYNEQFF	TGTGCCAGCACCCACTCGGGTTACAATGAGCAGTTCTTC
TRBV28	TRBJ2-7	TRBD1	few	CASSGLQGNEQYF	TGTGCCAGCAGCGGGCTACAGGGGAACGAGCAGTACTTC
TRBV13	TRBJ2-7	-	many	CASSLEVQEQYF	TGTGCCAGCAGCTTAGAGGTGCAAGAGCAGTACTTC
TRBV6-2/TRBV6-3	TRBJ1-4	-	few	CASTDGGYNEKLFF	TGTGCCAGCACCGACGGGGGCTATAATGAAAAACTGTTTTTT
TRBV20-1	TRBJ2-2	TRBD2	-	CSARPSGRGGTGELFF	TGCAGTGCTAGACCCAGCGGGAGGGGCGGCACCGGGGAGCTGTTTTTT
TRBV18	TRBJ2-3	-	many	CASSPRRATDTQYF	TGTGCCAGCTCACCCAGAAGGGCCACAGATACGCAGTATTTT
TRBV11-3	TRBJ2-2	TRBD1	many	CASTRDRGSGELFF	TGTGCCAGCACCCGGGACAGGGGGTCCGGGGAGCTGTTTTTT
TRBV3-1	TRBJ1-3	-	-	CASSQDLMGGNTIYF	TGTGCCAGCAGCCAAGATTTGATGGGAGGAAACACCATATATTTT
TRBV28	TRBJ2-2	-	many	CASSLPPLGGTLFF	TGTGCCAGCAGTTTACCCCCCCTGGGCGGCACGCTGTTTTTT
TRBV28	TRBJ2-1	TRBD2	many	CASSPPGLGGLNEQFF	TGTGCCAGCAGTCCACCGGGACTAGGGGGGCTCAATGAGCAGTTCTTC
TRBV7-9	TRBJ2-1	-	many	CASSPPRGSSYNEQFF	TGTGCCAGCAGCCCCCCTCGGGGGTCCTCCTACAATGAGCAGTTCTTC
TRBV6-5	TRBJ1-1	-	many	CASSYSTPEAFF	TGTGCCAGCAGTTACTCTACCCCTGAAGCTTTCTTT
TRBV6-1	TRBJ2-7	TRBD1	many	CASSGRDRLFYYEQYF	TGTGCCAGCAGTGGCCGGGACAGATTATTTTACTACGAGCAGTACTTC
TRBV5-1	TRBJ2-7	-	-	CASSLWQGSDEQYF	TGCGCCAGCAGCTTGTGGCAGGGTAGCGACGAGCAGTACTTC
TRBV20-1	TRBJ2-7	-	many	CSARDGVRISYEQYF	TGCAGTGCTAGAGACGGGGTACGAATCTCCTACGAGCAGTACTTC
TRBV5-1	TRBJ2-5	TRBD1	-	CASSGGTGGQETQYF	TGCGCCAGCAGCGGGGGGACAGGGGGCCAAGAGACCCAGTACTTC
TRBV9	TRBJ2-1	-	-	CASKPGGSGSYNEQFF	TGTGCCAGCAAGCCCGGGGGTTCCGGCTCCTACAATGAGCAGTTCTTC
TRBV28	TRBJ2-7	-	many	CASLNSPGRPRQYF	TGTGCCAGCCTAAACTCTCCCGGACGCCCTCGGCAGTACTTC
TRBV28	TRBJ1-5	-	many	CASSLIARNQPQHF	TGTGCCAGCAGTTTAATAGCGCGAAATCAGCCCCAGCATTTT
TRBV20-1	TRBJ2-3	TRBD2	-	CSTLTSGNTDTQYF	TGCAGTACGCTTACTAGCGGCAACACAGATACGCAGTATTTT
TRBV15	TRBJ1-1	TRBD1	-	CAISEGQGSEAFF	TGTGCCATCTCAGAGGGACAGGGGTCAGAAGCTTTCTTT
TRBV12-3/TRBV12-4	TRBJ2-5	-	-	CASSLVGGKGMYF	TGTGCCAGCAGTTTAGTTGGGGGGAAGGGGATGTACTTC
TRBV10-1	TRBJ2-5	TRBD2	-	CARGSGSWKETQYF	TGCGCCAGGGGGAGCGGGAGCTGGAAAGAGACCCAGTACTTC
TRBV28	TRBJ1-2	-	many	CASSFRIYGYTF	TGTGCCAGCAGTTTTCGGATCTATGGCTACACCTTC
TRBV29-1	TRBJ1-2	-	-	CSVGGGRLTYGYTF	TGCAGCGTGGGGGGGGGCAGGCTGACCTATGGCTACACCTTC
TRBV7-9	TRBJ2-1	TRBD2	many	CASSLGTLAVNEQFF	TGTGCCAGCAGCTTGGGTACGCTAGCGGTCAATGAGCAGTTCTTC
TRBV6-4	TRBJ1-1	-	few	CASSGRGTNEAFF	TGTGCCAGCAGTGGCAGAGGGACAAATGAAGCTTTCTTT
TRBV7-3	TRBJ2-3	-	-	CVSSSDGGTQYF	TGTGTCAGCAGCTCCGACGGGGGTACGCAGTATTTT
TRBV28	TRBJ1-5	TRBD1	few	CASSLLGQGDQPQHF	TGTGCCAGCAGTTTGTTGGGACAGGGGGATCAGCCCCAGCATTTT
TRBV29-1	TRBJ2-1	TRBD1	-	CSVARQGREQFF	TGCAGCGTTGCGAGACAGGGGCGGGAGCAGTTCTTC
TRBV2	TRBJ2-5	TRBD2	many	CASSAGTSGRWAQYF	TGTGCCAGCAGCGCCGGGACTAGCGGGAGATGGGCCCAGTACTTC
TRBV7-2	TRBJ2-7	-	many	CASKGSSYEQYF	TGTGCCAGCAAAGGTTCATCCTACGAGCAGTACTTC
TRBV30	TRBJ2-7	TRBD2	many	CAWSWTSGTAQYF	TGTGCCTGGAGTTGGACTAGCGGGACCGCGCAGTACTTC
TRBV28	TRBJ2-3	-	-	CASTTRDTQYF	TGTGCCAGCACGACTCGGGATACGCAGTATTTT
TRBV20-1	TRBJ2-1	TRBD1	-	CSARNEVTGLRNEQFF	TGCAGTGCTAGAAACGAAGTGACAGGGTTGAGGAATGAGCAGTTCTTC
TRBV20-1	TRBJ2-1	TRBD2	many	CSASQAGPYNEQFF	TGCAGTGCTAGCCAAGCGGGGCCCTACAATGAGCAGTTCTTC
TRBV30	TRBJ1-4	-	few	CAWSIGRTNEKLFF	TGTGCCTGGAGTATAGGGAGAACTAATGAAAAACTGTTTTTT
TRBV20-1	TRBJ2-1	TRBD2	-	CSARVEFAGGRFF	TGCAGTGCTAGAGTAGAGTTCGCGGGAGGGAGGTTCTTC
TRBV11-1	TRBJ2-7	-	many	CASSPRLATADEQYF	TGTGCCAGCAGCCCACGTCTAGCGACCGCGGACGAGCAGTACTTC
TRBV6-2/TRBV6-3	TRBJ2-1	-	few	CASRGTDGYNEQFF	TGTGCCAGCAGAGGAACGGACGGGTACAATGAGCAGTTCTTC